These T cell receptor beta chains were read from a single sample in a study of regulatory T cells in long-lasting Graves disease. One entry per CDR3 protein, called by TCRdb with MiXCR from the multiplex PCR reads. The sample includes hundreds of thousands of distinct CDR3 sequences, approximately 16% of them seen just once. These data are also associated with another study on T cells in Graves' hyperthyroidism and ophthalmopathy.

Sample: peripheral blood mononuclear cells (PBMCs), taken at new diagnosis, from a patient treated with antithyroid drugs. The receptors come from a man between 35 and 55 years old with Graves disease. CDR3s include the opening cysteine and the closing phenylalanine or tryptophan. The size field is filled for only some rows; it gives once, few, many or a size class.

V gene	clone size	CDR3 protein
TRBV3-1	few	CASSEGHYGYTF
TRBV7-8	many	CASSLGGDRVSYEQYF
TRBV5-1	.	CASSLDGLFSYEQYF
TRBV20-1	many	CSAREASDTQYF
TRBV18	many	CASSPESGSTQYF
TRBV9	.	CASSGAPGTGFHEQYF
TRBV11-2	many	CASSLSQGGEQYF
TRBV28	many	CASSKTGTRYNEQFF
TRBV3-1	few	CASSQKLNTEAFF
TRBV6-1	many	CASSVTVDTQYF
TRBV7-3	.	CASSLSFRNTQYF
TRBV28	once	CASSPRQGARAGELFF
TRBV5-1	.	CASSFLAGGNTGELFF
TRBV4-1	many	CASSQIAGIFSSYEQYF
TRBV20-1	many	CSAREGHMNTEAFF
TRBV13	.	CASSFEESSYEQFF
TRBV9	many	CASSVNREAQFF
TRBV5-6	.	CASSSRGWGPDTQYF
TRBV28	.	CASSLQSSGYTF
TRBV7-9	once	CASSLSWGTINSPLHF